The present TCR beta chain was sequenced within a study of blood T cell repertoires in COVID-19. In the study overall: Samples representing acute and convalescent COVID-19 were sourced from the United States, Italy and Spain. From T cells, B-cell-depleted T cells, or PBMCs came the material, which was cDNA or gDNA.

This CDR3 has 12 residues. V was pared by 3 bases and J by 6 bases, with 8 bases between. Germline V gene sequence: CDR1 DFQATT, CDR2 SNEGSKA (reference sequence). Authors' analysis steps: The assay estimated nucleated cells by amplifying reference gene primers. Some clones are missing from TCRdb's copy, which holds only in-frame ones; the method was immunoSEQ multiplex PCR. That table is the source of V, J and clone size, and D and trimming were worked out from the DNA. Of 190,000 or so clones in the sample, about 90% were seen once. The sample comprised peripheral blood. This sequence joins TRBV20-1 and TRBJ1-4; D is ambiguous. The source is a man between 45 and 60 years old with acute or convalescent COVID-19. The CDR3 sequence: CSASRRDEKLFF. The DNA of the CDR3 is TGCAGTGCTAGTAGGCGGGATGAAAAACTGTTTTTT.